The entry below gives a single T cell receptor (beta chain) sequence along with its context. Profiled with immunoSEQ multiplex PCR; TCRdb holds only in-frame clones, not every one. The sample records about 16,000 clones, about nine tenths being singletons. The source of the sample is a study of technical replicates of blood from several donors. Germline lookup yields CDR1 MDHEN and CDR2 SYDVKM. V lost 5 bases and J 4 bases, leaving 11 bases between the germline ends. This CDR3 region has 13 residues. The sequence was collected from a human donor in good health. What was sequenced was PBMCs. This chain links TRBV28 with TRBJ1-1, with D uncertain. Here the CDR3 DNA reads TGTGCCAGCAGTCCTGCAGATATCACTGAAGCTTTCTTT. Protein product: CASSPADITEAFF.